The sequence of this TCR beta chain was determined in a study of T cell responses to AZD1222 COVID-19 vaccine. General study points: Clonal diversity was possibly underestimated, and white British individuals and females predominated among donors.

The CDR3 sequence is 15 residues long. Trimming took 4 bases from V and 4 from J, leaving 17 bases between them. Germline V gene sequence: CDR1 SEHNR, CDR2 FQNEAQ (reference sequence). Clones were sequenced by immunoSEQ multiplex PCR, and TCRdb holds only the in-frame ones, with some missing. The data hold 140,000 or so clones, with just over 90% observed a single time. The study pooled second doses at about 4 or about 12 weeks. This clone was counted a few times. Its antigen remains unknown. The input for sequencing was peripheral blood, taken 28 days after the second AZD1222 dose. The sequence was obtained from an adult who received the AZD1222 COVID-19 vaccine. The chain has TRBV7-9 and TRBJ2-7; D possibly corresponds to TRBD2 (5 bases). The CDR3 sequence: CASSSTLSGGYEQYF. DNA for the CDR3: TGTGCCAGCAGCTCAACCCTGAGCGGAGGATACGAGCAGTACTTC.